Each of the 5 T cell receptor beta chains below was sequenced from the same sample in a study of T cells in localized non-small cell lung cancer. The table came from immunoSEQ multiplex PCR; TCRdb's copy has only in-frame clones and leaves some out. The profile covers roughly 1,600 clones, with around 22% appearing a single time and around 17% taken by the ten largest. The sequencing used normal lung tissue next to the tumor, collected before any cancer treatment. These receptors all come from a female donor over 55 with stage II lung adenocarcinoma.

The V gene is TRBV9, the J gene TRBJ2-3; possibly TRBD1 for D (6 bases). The CDR3 runs 14 residues. Germline-derived CDR1 and CDR2 are SGDLS and YYNGEE. V lost 0 bases and J 6 bases, leaving 11 bases between the germline ends. In nucleotides, the CDR3 is TGTGCCAGCAGCGTAGATGCAGGGGTCGATACGCAGTATTTT. It translates to CASSVDAGVDTQYF.

This clone is medium-sized. The rearrangement joins TRBV30 to TRBJ2-3; 15 bases line up with TRBD2. The CDR3 runs 17 residues. In germline, CDR1 is GTSNPN, CDR2 SVGIG (reference sequence). The J segment lost 0 bases and the V segment lost 2 bases, leaving 3 bases of the junction unmatched. Here the CDR3 reads CAWSSGTSGRSTDTQYF. CDR3 DNA sequence: TGTGCCTGGAGTTCCGGGACTAGCGGGAGGAGCACAGATACGCAGTATTTT.

This chain uses TRBV11-3 with TRBJ2-7; no clear D. Deletions cut 1 base from V and 6 bases from J, with 13 bases between. CDR3 length equals 14 residues. Germline V lookup: CDR1 SGHNT, CDR2 YENEEA. The CDR3 sequence is CASSLGTWLAEQYF. The CDR3 DNA sequence: TGTGCCAGCAGCTTAGGGACCTGGCTCGCCGAGCAGTACTTC.

This clone was seen a few times. Relative to the germline gene, one junction end is altered; a read error may explain this. The chain's CDR3 is CASSLGEARARETQYF. In DNA, the CDR3 is TGCGCCAGCAGTTTGGGGGAGGCCCGGGCAAGAGAGACCCAGTACTTC. The gene calls are TRBV5-1 and TRBJ2-5, with TRBD2 as a possible D gene (6 bases). Germline V gene data show CDR1 as SGHRS and CDR2 as YFSETQ. CDR3 length equals 16 residues.

The CDR3 coding sequence is TGCGCCAGCAGTCCCTCGGGGGCCTCCTACAATGAGCAGTTCTTC. Translating gives CASSPSGASYNEQFF. This rearrangement joins TRBV5-1 to TRBJ2-1; D is possibly TRBD1 or TRBD2 (6 bases each). Germline loops: CDR1 SGHRS, CDR2 YFSETQ. The CDR3 runs 15 residues. V was shortened by 5 bases and J by 0 bases, with 12 bases between the two germline ends.